This entry features one T cell receptor (beta chain) sequence. This entry comes from a study of technical replicates of blood from several donors. Trimming removed 8 bases at V and 0 bases at J, with 14 bases between. CDR1 is SEHNR and CDR2 is FQNEAQ in the germline V gene (reference sequence). The CDR3 runs to 14 residues. Only in-frame clones appear in the TCRdb table, and some are missing; sequencing was by immunoSEQ multiplex PCR. The sample holds around 62,000 clones; about 97% are singletons and the top ten take approximately 0.25%. This rearrangement joins TRBV7-9 to TRBJ2-7, with D perhaps matching TRBD1 (5 bases). The TCR was taken from a human donor in good health. Sequenced sample: T cells isolated from PBMCs. CDR3 nucleotide sequence: TGTGCCAGCTACGACGGACACCCCTCCTACGAGCAGTACTTC. It specifies CASYDGHPSYEQYF.